The next 32 T cell receptor beta chains were all read from a single sample in a study of T-cell reconstitution after alpha-beta-depleted transplantation in children. Unique molecular identifiers were incorporated into the prepared TCRbeta library. TCRdb itself ran the PCR reads through MiXCR, one entry per CDR3 protein. The table shows some 500,000 distinct CDR3 sequences, with about 16% occurring only once. Source: PBMCs from the stem cell graft donor, taken from the stem cell graft. The receptors come from a human donor who donated a stem cell graft to a child with acute lymphoblastic leukemia.

This clonotype was seen a few times. The V and J genes are TRBV5-1 and TRBJ2-7; D might be TRBD2 (5 bases). V lost 0 bases, J lost 3 bases, and 16 bases lay in between. The CDR3 extends over 16 amino acids. Germline lookup yields CDR1 SGHRS and CDR2 YFSETQ. CDR3 nucleotides: TGCGCCAGCAGCTTGGATGTGGGAAGTGGGAGCTACGAGCAGTACTTC. Translated: CASSLDVGSGSYEQYF.

This clonotype occurred a few times. This sequence joins TRBV29-1 and TRBJ2-1; 7 nucleotides match TRBD2. Unmatched junction bases numbered 7, after V lost 8 bases and J lost 3 bases. This CDR3 contains 13 residues. Germline CDR1 reads SQVTM; CDR2 reads ANQGSEA. The CDR3 is CSFGGVGYNEQFF. The CDR3 DNA sequence: TGCAGCTTTGGGGGGGTCGGCTACAATGAGCAGTTCTTC.

In this sample, this clonotype turned up a few times. The J gene is TRBJ2-1, the V gene TRBV9; 7 nucleotides line up with TRBD2. The CDR3 spans 16 residues. V shed 3 bases and J 0 bases; nucleotides not matched to a gene: 6. Germline CDR1 reads SGDLS; CDR2 reads YYNGEE. CDR3 sequence: CASSASLASSYNEQFF. The CDR3 DNA reads as TGTGCCAGCAGCGCCTCACTAGCGAGCTCCTACAATGAGCAGTTCTTC.

This clonotype was detected ten times or more. The chain carries TRBV20-1 and TRBJ2-7, with 9 bases that match TRBD1. The CDR3 is 19 amino acids. Germline V gene data show CDR1 as DFQATT and CDR2 as SNEGSKA (reference sequence). Germline trimming cut 0 bases from V and 1 base from J; bases unmatched to any gene: 16. The CDR3: CSARDLIPPTGGESYEQYF. CDR3 bases: TGCAGTGCTAGAGATTTGATCCCGCCGACAGGGGGAGAGTCCTACGAGCAGTACTTC.

This rearrangement joins TRBV27 to TRBJ2-2; no firm D call. This CDR3 comprises 13 residues. The V end lost 6 bases, the J end lost 3 bases, and 8 bases lay between the germline ends. CDR1 MNHEY and CDR2 SMNVEV come from the germline V gene (reference sequence). CDR3 in amino acids: CASSNHYTGELFF. CDR3 in DNA: TGTGCCAGCAGCAACCATTACACCGGGGAGCTGTTTTTT.

The chain links TRBV12-3 or TRBV12-4 to TRBJ1-5, with a weak D call TRBD1 (6 bases). This CDR3 is 14 amino acids long. The V end was cut by 5 bases, the J end by 5 bases, with 13 bases between. The CDR3 DNA is TGTGCCAGCAGTCCCCAGGGGAAGGATCAGCCCCAGCATTTT. Translated: CASSPQGKDQPQHF.

This clonotype was counted many times. The J gene is TRBJ2-7, the V gene TRBV5-1; 12 bases match TRBD2. The germline V gene encodes CDR1 SGHRS and CDR2 YFSETQ. J was trimmed by 1 base and V by 4 bases; bases with no gene match: 3. This CDR3 is built from 15 residues. The CDR3 loop reads CASSPGLAGSYEQYF. The CDR3 bases are TGCGCCAGCAGCCCTGGACTAGCGGGATCCTACGAGCAGTACTTC. Using reference TRBV5-1 and TRBJ2-7 for the parts outside the CDR3, the full variable domain is KAGVTQTPRYLIKTRGQQVTLSCSPISGHRSVSWYQQTPGQGLQFLFEYFSETQRNKGNFPGRFSGRQFSNSRSEMNVSTLELGDSALYLCASSPGLAGSYEQYFGPGTRLTVT.

The CDR3 is CASSQTGARGRYGYTF. The CDR3 DNA follows: TGCGCCAGCAGTCAGACAGGGGCACGAGGGCGATATGGCTACACCTTC. The chain carries TRBV5-1 and TRBJ1-2, with 8 bases fitting TRBD1. V lost 5 bases, J lost 5 bases, and 14 bases stayed unmatched. Germline V lookup: CDR1 SGHRS, CDR2 YFSETQ. The CDR3 spans 16 residues.

This chain links TRBV15 with TRBJ2-2; D unresolved. Germline V lookup: CDR1 LNHNV, CDR2 YYDKDF (reference sequence). V was pared by 1 base and J by 6 bases, with 6 bases between. The CDR3 is made up of 13 amino acids. The CDR3 is CATSRAGAGELFF. The DNA of the CDR3 is TGTGCCACCAGCAGAGCTGGCGCCGGGGAGCTGTTTTTT.

This clonotype was counted only a few times. The rearrangement joins TRBV5-4 to TRBJ2-2; the D is unclear. V lost 4 bases, J lost 6 bases, and 13 bases lay in between. The CDR3 length is 14 residues. Per germline, CDR1 SGHNT and CDR2 YYREEE (reference sequence). CDR3 region: CASSQPLHSGELFF. The CDR3 DNA follows: TGTGCCAGCAGCCAACCACTACACTCCGGGGAGCTGTTTTTT.

This clonotype was picked up a small number of times. The CDR3 loop is CASSLLLAGADGELFF. The CDR3 DNA is TGCGCCAGCAGCCTCCTACTAGCGGGAGCGGACGGGGAGCTGTTTTTT. The V and J genes are TRBV5-1 and TRBJ2-2; 11 nucleotides match TRBD2. V lost 4 bases to trimming and J lost 7 bases; unmatched junction nucleotides: 9. Germline V gene lookup returns CDR1 SGHRS and CDR2 YFSETQ. The CDR3 length is 16 residues.

This clonotype showed up just once. This chain uses TRBV15 with TRBJ2-5; D not certain. Germline V lookup: CDR1 LNHNV, CDR2 YYDKDF (reference sequence). The length of the CDR3 is 13 residues. Trimming took off 0 bases at V and 4 bases at J, with 6 bases between the two ends. CDR3 sequence reads: CATSRDRAETQYF. The CDR3 DNA is TGTGCCACCAGCAGAGACCGTGCAGAGACCCAGTACTTC.

This clonotype came up a few times. This rearrangement joins TRBV5-1 to TRBJ2-1; 8 bases match TRBD2. In germline, CDR1 is SGHRS, CDR2 YFSETQ. CDR3 length: 14 residues. V lost 8 bases, J lost 5 bases, and 9 bases stayed unmatched. The CDR3 region has the DNA TGCGCCAGTACACTAGCGGCTAGTAACAATGAGCAGTTCTTC. Residues: CASTLAASNNEQFF.

The rearrangement joins TRBV27 to TRBJ1-2; 7 positions agree with TRBD1. J was trimmed by 4 bases and V by 5 bases; bases with no gene match: 13. The CDR3 consists of 16 residues. Germline V lookup: CDR1 MNHEY, CDR2 SMNVEV (reference sequence). Written as DNA, the CDR3 is TGTGCCAGCAGTACGAAACCGACAGGGTACGGCTATGGCTACACCTTC. This translates into CASSTKPTGYGYGYTF.

Many counts were recorded for this clonotype. One end of the junction fails to match germline, which may point to a read error. The chain joins TRBV5-1 to TRBJ2-7; D is possibly TRBD1 (5 bases). The germline gives CDR1 SGHRS, CDR2 YFSETQ. The CDR3 totals 14 residues. Here the CDR3 reads CASSLVQGSYEQYF. As DNA, the CDR3 is TGTGCCAGCAGTTTAGTTCAGGGCTCCTACGAGCAGTACTTC.

The chain has TRBV5-1 and TRBJ2-1; 11 bases are a match to TRBD2. After removal of 4 bases from V and 8 bases from J, the junction contained 11 bases not matched to a gene. From germline, CDR1 is SGHRS and CDR2 YFSETQ. The CDR3 contains 16 residues. CDR3 bases: TGCGCCAGCAGCAGCCTGAGTAGCGGGAGGGCCTATGAGCAGTTCTTC. Its protein product is CASSSLSSGRAYEQFF. Together with reference TRBV5-1 and TRBJ2-1, the CDR3 gives the full variable domain: KAGVTQTPRYLIKTRGQQVTLSCSPISGHRSVSWYQQTPGQGLQFLFEYFSETQRNKGNFPGRFSGRQFSNSRSEMNVSTLELGDSALYLCASSSLSSGRAYEQFFGPGTRLTVL.

This chain links TRBV20-1 with TRBJ2-5, with 12 bases aligning to TRBD2. The CDR3 is 13 residues long. V shed 5 bases and J 4 bases; nucleotides not matched to a gene: 2. The V gene's germline CDR1 is DFQATT and CDR2 SNEGSKA (reference sequence). This chain's CDR3 is CSARTSGTETQYF. CDR3 DNA: TGCAGTGCTCGGACTAGCGGGACAGAGACCCAGTACTTC.

The CDR3 region has the DNA TGCAGTGCTGAGTTACAGGAACGCTTTGGGCAGTTCTTC. Translated, it gives CSAELQERFGQFF. The J gene is TRBJ2-1, the V gene TRBV20-1; D may be TRBD1 (5 bases). This CDR3 spans 13 amino acids. In germline, CDR1 is DFQATT, CDR2 SNEGSKA (reference sequence). V dropped 5 bases and J dropped 12 bases, with 20 bases sitting between them.

The rearrangement joins TRBV18 to TRBJ2-3; no clear D. Germline V lookup: CDR1 KGHSH, CDR2 LQKENI. V lost 3 bases and J 2 bases, leaving 9 bases between the germline ends. The CDR3 is 14 amino acids. The CDR3 region has the DNA TGTGCCAGCTCACCGCATTTTAACACAGATACGCAGTATTTT. Protein: CASSPHFNTDTQYF.

This clonotype was counted ten times or more. The V call is TRBV3-1, the J call TRBJ1-2, with D perhaps TRBD1 (5 bases). CDR1 LGHDT and CDR2 YNNKEL come from the germline V gene (reference sequence). Trimming shortened V by 6 bases and J by 4 bases, and 9 bases separated the two germline ends. The CDR3 is 12 residues long. CDR3 nucleotide sequence: TGTGCCAGCAGTGGGACGGTCTATGGCTACACCTTC. This translates into CASSGTVYGYTF.

There are a few counts of this clonotype. The rearrangement joins TRBV6-5 to TRBJ1-3, with 7 bases that match TRBD1. The CDR3 spans 15 residues. Trimming removed 2 bases from V and 3 bases from J; junction bases left unmatched: 4. CDR1 is MNHEY and CDR2 is SVGAGI in the germline V gene. CDR3 in amino acids: CASSYEGAIGNTIYF. The CDR3 DNA reads TGTGCCAGCAGTTACGAGGGGGCTATTGGAAACACCATATATTTT.

The chain combines TRBV10-3 with TRBJ2-7; TRBD2 matches 8 bases. The germline V gene encodes CDR1 ENHRY and CDR2 SYGVKD. There are 14 residues in the CDR3. V gave up 3 bases and J gave up 4 bases; unmatched junction bases: 5. The CDR3 region is CAISESGSGYEQYF. The CDR3 DNA reads as TGTGCCATCAGTGAAAGCGGGAGTGGGTACGAGCAGTACTTC.

This chain links TRBV9 with TRBJ1-1; 8 positions match TRBD1. Germline V CDR1 and CDR2: SGDLS, YYNGEE. Trimming removed 4 bases from V and 4 bases from J; junction bases left unmatched: 6. The CDR3 is 14 residues long. The CDR3 DNA is TGTGCCAGCAGCCAGACAGGGGAGTCCACTGAAGCTTTCTTT. This encodes CASSQTGESTEAFF.

This clonotype turned up a few times. V is TRBV5-1 and J is TRBJ2-5, with 8 bases fitting TRBD1. Germline V CDR1 and CDR2: SGHRS, YFSETQ. After removal of 5 bases from V and 3 bases from J, the junction contained 3 bases not matched to a gene. The CDR3 is 13 residues long. DNA of the CDR3: TGCGCCAGCAGAGCGACAGGGGAAGAGACCCAGTACTTC. Encoded protein: CASRATGEETQYF.

The chain is built from TRBV12-3 or TRBV12-4 and TRBJ2-7; D gene ambiguous. The V end lost 6 bases, the J end lost 0 bases, and 9 bases lay between the germline ends. This CDR3 comprises 13 residues. CDR3 loop: CASSWTDSYEQYF. Written as DNA, the CDR3 is TGTGCCAGCAGCTGGACGGACTCCTACGAGCAGTACTTC.

This clonotype was observed at least ten times. The chain links TRBV2 to TRBJ2-7; D perhaps matches TRBD2 (7 bases). V lost 0 bases, J lost 2 bases, and 11 bases lay in between. The CDR3 spans 15 residues. Looked up from germline, CDR1 is SNHLY and CDR2 is FYNNEI. CDR3 region: CASSEAGGATYEQYF. In DNA, the CDR3 is TGTGCCAGCAGTGAAGCAGGGGGGGCTACCTACGAGCAGTACTTC.

This clonotype has a count of ten or more. The chain joins TRBV27 to TRBJ2-1; D remains ambiguous. This CDR3 comprises 15 residues. V gave up 1 base and J gave up 2 bases, with 9 bases separating them. The V gene's germline CDR1 is MNHEY and CDR2 SMNVEV (reference sequence). The CDR3 sequence: CASSLFPAPYNEQFF. The CDR3, as DNA: TGTGCCAGCAGTTTATTCCCCGCTCCCTACAATGAGCAGTTCTTC.

The chain carries TRBV18 and TRBJ2-7; D unresolved. The CDR3 sequence is 14 residues long. V dropped 2 bases and J dropped 7 bases, with 15 bases sitting between them. Germline V gives CDR1 KGHSH, CDR2 LQKENI. The CDR3 here is CASSPEGSGGEQYF. CDR3 sequence (DNA): TGTGCCAGCTCACCAGAAGGGTCTGGCGGAGAGCAGTACTTC.

This sequence joins TRBV4-1 and TRBJ2-7; D is perhaps TRBD1 (5 bases). Germline values: CDR1 MGHRA, CDR2 YSYEKL. This CDR3 has 16 amino acids. The V end was cut by 0 bases, the J end by 3 bases, with 15 bases between. CDR3 sequence reads: CASSQDYLQAHYEQYF. CDR3 bases: TGCGCCAGCAGCCAAGATTATTTACAGGCTCACTACGAGCAGTACTTC.

The chain has TRBV20-1 and TRBJ1-1, with 7 bases that match TRBD1. The ends lost 7 bases at V and 5 bases at J; junction bases unmatched: 16. This CDR3 is built from 15 residues. Germline loops: CDR1 DFQATT, CDR2 SNEGSKA (reference sequence). The CDR3 bases are TGCAGTGGGAGGGGGCAGGGAGTCTTGTATACTGAAGCTTTCTTT. Translation gives CSGRGQGVLYTEAFF.

This clonotype was observed a few times. V is TRBV20-1 and J is TRBJ2-2; 13 bases match TRBD2. The CDR3 length is 16 residues. The V gene's germline CDR1 is DFQATT and CDR2 SNEGSKA (reference sequence). V was clipped by 3 bases and J by 0 bases; unmatched bases: 1. CDR3 region: CSASGTSGANTGELFF. Here the CDR3 DNA reads TGCAGTGCTAGCGGGACTAGCGGGGCGAACACCGGGGAGCTGTTTTTT.

The V and J genes are TRBV7-3 and TRBJ2-1; a weak D match, TRBD1 (5 bases). V was trimmed by 4 bases and J by 5 bases, leaving 9 bases between them. The CDR3 has 13 amino acids. The germline V gene has CDR1 SGHTA and CDR2 FQGTGA. The CDR3 DNA sequence: TGTGCCAGCAGCTCCGACAGAAACAATGAGCAGTTCTTC. As protein: CASSSDRNNEQFF.